The clone carrying this T cell receptor beta chain showed up many times. Its cognate antigen is unknown. The data were taken from a study of T cell repertoires in cytomegalovirus infection. Background on the study: As its CMV epitopes, the study selected recently identified HLA-C-restricted and well-studied HLA-B-restricted targets. Public TCR beta signature analysis indicated the presence of both CMV infection and matching HLA type.

Study-level results: CMV-specific TCR beta clonotypes restricted by HLA-C dominated the ex vivo response.

TCRdb reanalysed the reads using MiXCR and keeps one entry per CDR3 protein. The table includes 550,000 to 700,000 distinct CDR3 sequences, approximately 40% detected once. The origin of this receptor is a human donor in good health (CMV status not recorded). Some clones in this sample may be carry-over from other donors' samples. The sequencing used cultured PBMCs, collected from culture after CMV antigen stimulation.

This CDR3 reads CASSLTFPGQPLHF. CDR3 in DNA: TGTGCCAGCAGCTTAACTTTCCCGGGACAACCCCTCCACTTT. The chain recombines TRBV11-2 with TRBJ1-6; D is perhaps TRBD1 (6 bases). CDR3 length: 14 residues. V gave up 2 bases and J gave up 12 bases, with 14 bases separating them. Per the germline V gene, CDR1 is SGHAT and CDR2 is FQNNGV.